This TCR beta chain was recorded in a study of shared clonotypes between healthy human individuals. The CDR3 is 15 amino acids. Between the trimmed V and J ends, which lost 2 bases and 8 bases, there was a span of 17 bases. Looked up from germline, CDR1 is SGHDT and CDR2 is YYEEEE. Here immunoSEQ multiplex PCR was the method, and the copy in TCRdb shows in-frame clones only, minus some. The sample carries about 1.4 million clones, roughly 96% recorded once. The receptor was isolated from a man aged 25-45 years in good health. The V call is TRBV5-6, the J call TRBJ2-1; D may match TRBD1 or TRBD2 (5 bases each). Sequencing was done on a sample of naive CD4+ T cells sorted from blood. Subset specified: CD45RA+ positively selected. The CDR3 reads CASSFRGVGHDEQFF. DNA of the CDR3: TGTGCCAGCAGCTTTAGAGGGGTGGGTCATGATGAGCAGTTCTTC. The full variable domain, with the rest looked up from reference TRBV5-6 and TRBJ2-1, is DAGVTQSPTHLIKTRGQQVTLRCSPKSGHDTVSWYQQALGQGPQFIFQYYEEEERQRGNFPDRFSGHQFPNYSSELNVNALLLGDSALYLCASSFRGVGHDEQFFGPGTRLTVL.